This T cell receptor (beta chain) derives from a study of shared clonotypes between healthy human individuals. Sequencing was performed with immunoSEQ multiplex PCR; in TCRdb, only in-frame clones are kept and a portion is missing. Found here are about 2.4 million clones, roughly 93% of them singletons; the top ten hold around 0.4%. Germline-derived CDR1 and CDR2 are MNHEY and SVGAGI. Trimming stripped 8 bases from V and 2 bases from J, with 19 bases between. This CDR3 comprises 15 residues. The source material was naive CD4+ T cells from PBMCs. The sample's subset: CD45RA+ positively selected. The receptor comes from a man aged 18 to 29 in good health. Some clones in this sample may be carry-over from other donors' samples. The rearrangement joins TRBV6-5 to TRBJ2-7, with D possibly TRBD1 on 6 matching bases. CDR3 coding DNA: TGTGCCAGCGGGACACCTTTTCAGTTCACCTACGAGCAGTACTTC. Translated: CASGTPFQFTYEQYF.